These 28 T cell receptor beta chains originate from one sample sequenced in a study of CD8 T cells in ankylosing spondylitis. In TCRdb, the 5' RACE reads were re-called with MiXCR into one record per CDR3 protein. The repertoire holds roughly 130,000 distinct CDR3 sequences, roughly 13% seen once, with 2.5% to 3.5% in the top ten. Sequencing was performed on blood, either unsorted or a sorted T cell fraction (not recorded which). The receptor source for this set is a female donor with ankylosing spondylitis or in good health (not recorded which).

There are many counts of this clonotype. This rearrangement joins TRBV20-1 to TRBJ2-4, with TRBD1 as a possible D gene (7 bases). The CDR3 has 10 residues. Germline lookup yields CDR1 DFQATT and CDR2 SNEGSKA (reference sequence). The CDR3: CSSRGDIQYF. The CDR3 DNA is TGCAGCTCCAGGGGGGACATTCAGTACTTC.

This chain connects TRBV5-6 to TRBJ2-6; a weak D match, TRBD2 (6 bases). V lost 0 bases and J 0 bases, leaving 13 bases between the germline ends. The CDR3 loop spans 18 amino acids. CDR1 SGHDT and CDR2 YYEEEE come from the germline V gene. The CDR3, as DNA: TGTGCCAGCAGCTTGGAAATAGCGGAAACCTCTGGGGCCAACGTCCTGACTTTC. Amino acid sequence: CASSLEIAETSGANVLTF.

This clonotype was detected a few times. The chain combines TRBV18 with TRBJ2-7; 13 nucleotides line up with TRBD2. Germline loops: CDR1 KGHSH, CDR2 LQKENI. This CDR3 is built from 15 residues. The V segment lost 10 bases and the J segment 5 bases; nucleotides outside the gene matches: 11. The CDR3 DNA sequence: TGTGCCACCCGGACTAGCGGGAGAGCCATCGACGAGCAGTACTTC. It codes for CATRTSGRAIDEQYF. Filled out from reference TRBV18 and TRBJ2-7, the complete variable domain reads NAGVMQNPRHLVRRRGQEARLRCSPMKGHSHVYWYRQLPEEGLKFMVYLQKENIIDESGMPKERFSAEFPKEGPSILRIQQVVRGDSAAYFCATRTSGRAIDEQYFGPGTRLTVT.

The V gene is TRBV27, the J gene TRBJ1-5; 7 bases match TRBD1. The CDR3 extends over 13 amino acids. V trimming: 6 bases; J trimming: 11 bases; junction bases outside the gene matches: 10. Germline CDR1 MNHEY, CDR2 SMNVEV (reference sequence). Written as DNA, the CDR3 is TGTGCCAGCAGGATGACAGGGTGGCAGTCCCAGCATTTT. Translation gives CASRMTGWQSQHF.

Many counts were recorded for this clonotype. V usage is TRBV6-5 and J usage is TRBJ2-5; D is ambiguous. V dropped 8 bases and J dropped 2 bases, with 6 bases sitting between them. Germline lookup yields CDR1 MNHEY and CDR2 SVGAGI. The CDR3 is 11 residues long. CDR3 sequence reads: CASRRQETQYF. CDR3 nucleotides: TGTGCCAGCCGCAGACAAGAGACCCAGTACTTC.

Only a few counts were recorded for this clonotype. The chain combines TRBV12-3 or TRBV12-4 with TRBJ1-5; D perhaps matches TRBD1 (5 bases). Trimming took 2 bases from V and 1 from J, leaving 9 bases between them. CDR3 length: 15 residues. Written as DNA, the CDR3 is TGTGCCAGCAGTTTACCCGGGGCAAGCAATCAGCCCCAGCATTTT. It encodes CASSLPGASNQPQHF.

The chain has TRBV9 and TRBJ2-2, with a weak D call TRBD1 (5 bases). Germline CDR1 and CDR2: SGDLS and YYNGEE. V lost 3 bases and J lost 0, with 21 bases in between. CDR3 length: 19 residues. This chain's CDR3 is CASSGKGSGPNANTGELFF. The DNA of the CDR3 is TGTGCCAGCAGCGGAAAGGGGTCAGGGCCAAACGCGAACACCGGGGAGCTGTTTTTT.

Points on this clonotype: At one end, the junction sequence differs from germline, possibly due to a read error. The V call is TRBV20-1, the J call TRBJ1-3; 7 bases line up with TRBD1. The CDR3 runs to 17 residues. Germline CDR1 reads DFQATT; CDR2 reads SNEGSKA (reference sequence). In DNA form, the CDR3 reads TGCTGTGCTAGGGAGTCTACAGGGGCCTTCGGTGGAAACACCATATATTTT. It translates to CCARESTGAFGGNTIYF.

This clonotype was counted ten times or more. This sequence joins TRBV11-3 and TRBJ2-1, with TRBD2 identical over 13 bases. J was trimmed by 7 bases and V by 5 bases; bases with no gene match: 5. The V gene's germline CDR1 is SGHNT and CDR2 YENEEA. The CDR3 sequence is 15 residues long. CDR3 in amino acids: CASSRGLAGENEQFF. Written as DNA, the CDR3 is TGTGCCAGCAGCCGCGGACTAGCGGGGGAGAATGAGCAGTTCTTC. Full variable domain (remainder filled in from reference TRBV11-3 and TRBJ2-1): EAGVVQSPRYKIIEKKQPVAFWCNPISGHNTLYWYLQNLGQGPELLIRYENEEAVDDSQLPKDRFSAERLKGVDSTLKIQPAELGDSAVYLCASSRGLAGENEQFFGPGTRLTVL.

This clonotype occurred many times. The chain combines TRBV7-2 with TRBJ2-2; D is unresolved. V shed 1 base and J shed 4 bases, with 4 bases lying between them. The length of the CDR3 is 13 residues. Germline V CDR1 and CDR2: SGHTA, FQGNSA. CDR3 DNA sequence: TGTGCCAGCAGCTTAGAGGGCACCGGGGAGCTGTTTTTT. Protein sequence: CASSLEGTGELFF.

In regard to this clonotype: Just one base apart from a much larger clone, this may be a read error. The chain carries TRBV27 and TRBJ2-7, with D possibly being TRBD1 (6 bases). Trimming shortened V by 3 bases and J by 12 bases, and 15 bases separated the two germline ends. Germline V gene lookup returns CDR1 MNHEY and CDR2 SMNVEV (reference sequence). CDR3 size: 12 residues. CDR3 protein: CASSFTRQGPYF. CDR3 DNA: TGTGCCAGCAGTTTTACCCGGCAGGGGCCGTACTTC.

In this sample, this clonotype turned up many times. The rearrangement joins TRBV12-3 or TRBV12-4 to TRBJ2-7; D possibly corresponds to TRBD2 (6 bases). Deletions cut 4 bases from V and 0 bases from J, with 13 bases between. The CDR3 is 15 residues long. The DNA of the CDR3 is TGTGCCAGCAGTTCGACTAGGATCGGCTCCTACGAGCAGTACTTC. Translated: CASSSTRIGSYEQYF.

This clonotype has ten or more counts. V usage is TRBV10-3 and J usage is TRBJ2-3; D gene unclear. The germline V and J ends were trimmed by 6 bases and 7 bases, with 17 bases remaining between them. The CDR3 runs 14 residues. CDR1 ENHRY and CDR2 SYGVKD come from the germline V gene. CDR3 amino acids: CAIRLSEVTYTQYF. CDR3 DNA: TGTGCCATCAGGTTGTCCGAGGTCACCTATACGCAGTATTTT.

This clonotype was counted at least ten times. The chain employs TRBV4-1 and TRBJ2-1; no clear D. From germline, CDR1 is MGHRA and CDR2 YSYEKL. V gave up 1 base and J gave up 0 bases, with 10 bases separating them. This CDR3 is 16 amino acids long. CDR3 nucleotides: TGCGCCAGCAGCCAAGGTACCCCGAGCTCCTACAATGAGCAGTTCTTC. This gives the protein CASSQGTPSSYNEQFF.

This clonotype was found many times. V gene TRBV29-1 combines with J gene TRBJ1-1; D call uncertain. V was cut by 6 bases and J by 8 bases, with 16 bases left in between. The CDR3 covers 12 residues. Germline V gives CDR1 SQVTM, CDR2 ANQGSEA. The CDR3 DNA sequence: TGCAGCGTGGGCACCGGACCGATCGAAGCTTTCTTT. It is translated as CSVGTGPIEAFF.

This clonotype was observed a few times. V is TRBV3-1 and J is TRBJ2-5; no clear D. The CDR3 spans 15 residues. The V end was cut by 2 bases, the J end by 4 bases, with 14 bases between. In germline, CDR1 is LGHDT, CDR2 YNNKEL (reference sequence). This CDR3 reads CASSQRKPGPETQYF. The CDR3, as DNA: TGTGCCAGCAGCCAACGCAAACCCGGTCCAGAGACCCAGTACTTC.

This clonotype was recorded many times. J is TRBJ1-3 and V is TRBV6-1; no firm D call. The germline V and J ends were trimmed by 6 bases and 0 bases, with 12 bases remaining between them. Germline V gene sequence: CDR1 MNHNS, CDR2 SASEGT. The CDR3 sequence is 15 residues long. In DNA form, the CDR3 reads TGTGCCAGCAGAGGCGGACGGCGCTCTGGAAACACCATATATTTT. Translation: CASRGGRRSGNTIYF.

This clonotype was detected a few times. The chain employs TRBV7-9 and TRBJ1-1; TRBD1 might be the D (5 bases). The CDR3 consists of 16 residues. Germline V lookup: CDR1 SEHNR, CDR2 FQNEAQ (reference sequence). V was clipped by 0 bases and J by 2 bases, with 13 bases between them. The CDR3: CASSLAGGGANTEAFF. For the CDR3, the DNA is TGTGCCAGCAGCTTAGCTGGTGGCGGGGCTAACACTGAAGCTTTCTTT.

At least ten counts were recorded for this clonotype. The chain employs TRBV6-1 and TRBJ2-7; 10 bases agree with TRBD1. Trimming at V came to 5 bases and at J to 1 base, leaving 5 bases not matched to a gene. Germline CDR1 reads MNHNS; CDR2 reads SASEGT. The CDR3 extends over 15 amino acids. The CDR3 reads CASSRGTGESYEQYF. The CDR3 DNA reads as TGTGCCAGCAGTCGAGGGACAGGGGAGTCCTACGAGCAGTACTTC.

CDR3 DNA: TGCGCCAGCAGCTCGGCAGAGAGCTCCTACAATGAGCAGTTCTTC. Translated, it gives CASSSAESSYNEQFF. V is TRBV5-1 and J is TRBJ2-1; D is unclear. V gave up 3 bases and J gave up 0 bases, with 10 bases separating them. The CDR3 totals 15 residues. The germline V gene has CDR1 SGHRS and CDR2 YFSETQ.

The rearrangement uses TRBV20-1 and TRBJ1-2; TRBD1 agrees at 7 bases. This CDR3 is 14 amino acids long. Trimming took 4 bases from V and 4 from J; bases not matched to a gene: 9. Germline-derived CDR1 and CDR2 are DFQATT and SNEGSKA (reference sequence). CDR3 sequence reads: CSATTDRSFYGYTF. The CDR3, as DNA: TGCAGTGCTACCACGGACAGGAGCTTCTATGGCTACACCTTC.

The chain employs TRBV12-3 or TRBV12-4 and TRBJ2-7, with D possibly called TRBD1 or TRBD2 (5 bases each). This CDR3 has 14 residues. V lost 3 bases and J lost 4, with 13 bases in between. The CDR3 loop reads CASSFLRGAYEQYF. Written as DNA, the CDR3 is TGTGCCAGCAGTTTCCTGAGGGGAGCGTACGAGCAGTACTTC.

At least ten counts were recorded for this clonotype. CDR3 in amino acids: CASSGDREQFF. CDR3 coding DNA: TGCGCCAGCAGCGGGGACAGAGAGCAGTTCTTC. This chain uses TRBV5-1 with TRBJ2-1; TRBD1 aligns across 7 bases. V shed 4 bases and J 10 bases; nucleotides not matched to a gene: 2. CDR3 length: 11 residues. CDR1 is SGHRS, CDR2 YFSETQ, per germline.

In this sample, this clonotype turned up a few times. This chain joins TRBV5-4 and TRBJ1-4; D remains unclear. Germline loops: CDR1 SGHNT, CDR2 YYREEE (reference sequence). The CDR3 loop spans 14 amino acids. Trimming removed 4 bases from V and 5 bases from J, with 12 bases in between. The DNA of the CDR3 is TGTGCCAGCAGCAGAGGCCTTTCCAATGAAAAACTGTTTTTT. This sequence encodes CASSRGLSNEKLFF.

This chain links TRBV5-1 with TRBJ1-2; tentatively, D is TRBD1 (5 bases). The V gene's germline CDR1 is SGHRS and CDR2 YFSETQ. The CDR3 totals 14 residues. V was trimmed by 3 bases and J by 3 bases, leaving 12 bases between them. In DNA, the CDR3 is TGCGCCAGCAGCTACGGGACGGCACACTATGGCTACACCTTC. It translates to CASSYGTAHYGYTF.

This clonotype was detected ten times or more. The rearrangement uses TRBV5-1 and TRBJ2-7; weak D call: TRBD1 (6 bases). V lost 1 base, J lost 4 bases, and 9 bases lay in between. Per germline, CDR1 SGHRS and CDR2 YFSETQ. CDR3 length: 13 residues. The CDR3 coding sequence is TGCGCCAGCAGCTTGACAGGGAAGTACGAGCAGTACTTC. This encodes CASSLTGKYEQYF. The full variable domain, completed using reference TRBV5-1 and TRBJ2-7, is KAGVTQTPRYLIKTRGQQVTLSCSPISGHRSVSWYQQTPGQGLQFLFEYFSETQRNKGNFPGRFSGRQFSNSRSEMNVSTLELGDSALYLCASSLTGKYEQYFGPGTRLTVT.

This clonotype was recorded a few times. The rearrangement joins TRBV6-4 to TRBJ2-1; 10 bases agree with TRBD2. This CDR3 has 15 amino acids. J gave up 4 bases and V 1 base, and 1 base lay outside the gene matches. Germline V gene data show CDR1 as MRHNA and CDR2 as SNTAGT. The CDR3 DNA reads TGTGCCAGCAGTGACTTAGCGGGAGGTTACAATGAGCAGTTCTTC. Amino acids: CASSDLAGGYNEQFF.

This clonotype was observed at least ten times. The chain has TRBV5-1 and TRBJ1-6; no reliable D call. In germline, CDR1 is SGHRS, CDR2 YFSETQ. CDR3 size: 17 residues. V lost 2 bases, J lost 5 bases, and 17 bases lay in between. CDR3 DNA sequence: TGCGCCAGCAGCTTCGGTTCGCCCGCGGGGAATAATTCACCCCTCCACTTT. This codes for CASSFGSPAGNNSPLHF.